A selection of T cell receptor beta chains follows, all from one sample in a study of blood T cell repertoires in COVID-19. Sequencing was performed with immunoSEQ multiplex PCR; in TCRdb, only in-frame clones are kept and a portion is missing. Of roughly 90,000 clones detected, over 85% appear once; the ten largest clones hold 2% to 3%. The sequenced sample was peripheral blood. The receptors were sampled from a man aged 50-60 years with acute or convalescent COVID-19. CDR3s include the opening cysteine and the closing phenylalanine or tryptophan. A D gene is named only where the DNA matches it firmly. Only some rows state a clone size, as once, few, many or a class for expanded clones.

-	TRBJ1-2	TRBV21-1	-	CASSKGPYTF	TGTGCCAGCAGCAAAGGGCCCTACACCTTC
-	TRBJ1-1	TRBV9	-	CASSVSPGENTEAFF	TGTGCCAGCAGCGTAAGTCCGGGAGAGAACACTGAAGCTTTCTTT
-	TRBJ1-5	TRBV15	-	CATSRGQENQPQHF	TGTGCCACCAGCAGAGGACAGGAGAATCAGCCCCAGCATTTT
TRBD1	TRBJ1-1	TRBV9	-	CASSVGAGGGSIGTEAFF	TGTGCCAGCAGCGTAGGGGCAGGGGGCGGATCCATTGGTACTGAAGCTTTCTTT
-	TRBJ1-1	TRBV4-1	-	CASSQDPGSITEAFF	TGCGCCAGCAGCCAAGATCCAGGTTCCATCACTGAAGCTTTCTTT
-	TRBJ1-6	TRBV7-9	-	CASSLQNQRDSPLHF	TGTGCCAGCAGCCTCCAAAATCAACGGGATTCACCCCTCCACTTT
TRBD1	TRBJ1-6	TRBV5-1	-	CASKRDRANSPLHF	TGCGCCAGCAAAAGGGACAGGGCGAATTCACCCCTCCACTTT
-	TRBJ2-1	TRBV9	-	CASSFNRGRDYNEQFF	TGTGCCAGCAGCTTTAATCGCGGCAGGGACTACAATGAGCAGTTCTTC
-	TRBJ1-1	TRBV28	-	CASSTPGGRSEAFF	TGTGCCAGCAGCACGCCGGGGGGACGATCTGAAGCTTTCTTT
TRBD1	TRBJ2-5	TRBV5-4	-	CASSILGQGQETQYF	TGTGCCAGCAGCATCCTGGGACAGGGACAAGAGACCCAGTACTTC
TRBD1	TRBJ1-2	TRBV7-9	once	CASSRGQGDYGYTF	TGTGCCAGCAGCAGGGGACAGGGAGACTATGGCTACACCTTC
-	TRBJ2-1	TRBV6-1	-	CASSERVGHYNEQFF	TGTGCCAGCAGTGAGAGGGTGGGCCATTACAATGAGCAGTTCTTC
-	TRBJ1-5	TRBV2	-	CASSEAGAPDNQPQHF	TGTGCCAGCAGTGAAGCAGGGGCCCCAGACAATCAGCCCCAGCATTTT
-	TRBJ1-6	TRBV6-4	-	CASSRDGATNSPLHF	TGTGCCAGCAGCCGAGATGGGGCTACTAATTCACCCCTCCACTTT
-	TRBJ1-1	TRBV9	-	CASSVVPGFTEAFF	TGTGCCAGCAGCGTAGTTCCAGGTTTCACTGAAGCTTTCTTT
-	TRBJ2-3	TRBV9	-	CASSGHDTQYF	TGTGCCAGCAGCGGGCACGATACGCAGTATTTT
-	TRBJ2-3	TRBV7-9	-	CASSLLMWGDADTQYF	TGTGCCAGCAGCTTACTCATGTGGGGCGACGCAGATACGCAGTATTTT
TRBD1	TRBJ2-7	TRBV29-1	-	CSRKKGQASYEQYF	TGCAGCCGGAAAAAAGGACAGGCCTCCTACGAGCAGTACTTC
-	TRBJ2-1	TRBV20-1	once	CSALRDREQFF	TGCAGTGCTCTGCGGGATCGTGAGCAGTTCTTC
TRBD2	TRBJ2-1	TRBV9	-	CASSVVGGGASNNEQFF	TGTGCCAGCAGCGTAGTCGGCGGGGGGGCCAGTAACAATGAGCAGTTCTTC
TRBD1	TRBJ1-6	TRBV5-1	-	CASSLGQSNSPLHF	TGCGCCAGCAGCCTGGGACAGTCAAATTCACCCCTCCACTTT
-	TRBJ1-3	TRBV5-1	once	CASSLGAVENTIYF	TGCGCCAGCAGCTTGGGTGCGGTCGAAAACACCATATATTTT
TRBD1	TRBJ1-2	TRBV7-9	-	CASSSTGPGYTF	TGTGCCAGCAGCTCGACAGGGCCGGGCTACACCTTC
-	TRBJ1-6	TRBV11-2	-	CASRRPGSYNSPLHF	TGTGCCAGCCGGAGGCCGGGGTCCTATAATTCACCCCTCCACTTT
TRBD1	TRBJ2-2	TRBV4-1	-	CASSQGQGTNTGELFF	TGCGCCAGCAGCCAAGGACAGGGCACGAACACCGGGGAGCTGTTTTTT
TRBD2	TRBJ2-5	TRBV24-1	-	CATTSGGGQTQYF	TGTGCCACCACTAGCGGGGGGGGCCAGACCCAGTACTTC
TRBD1	TRBJ1-2	TRBV28	-	CATRVTGTLGYTF	TGTGCCACTAGGGTGACAGGGACGTTGGGCTACACCTTC
-	TRBJ2-1	TRBV19	-	CASSIYSGSYNEQFF	TGTGCCAGTAGTATCTACAGCGGTTCCTACAATGAGCAGTTCTTC
TRBD2	TRBJ2-1	TRBV7-8	-	CASSLGGLAGDNEQFF	TGTGCCAGCAGCTTAGGGGGATTAGCGGGAGATAATGAGCAGTTCTTC
-	TRBJ2-5	TRBV6-6	-	CASSLHGGETQYF	TGTGCCAGCAGTCTCCACGGGGGAGAGACCCAGTACTTC
TRBD1	TRBJ1-4	TRBV11-2	-	CASSWDRATNEKLFF	TGTGCCAGCAGCTGGGACAGGGCAACTAATGAAAAACTGTTTTTT
TRBD1	TRBJ1-2	TRBV4-1	-	CASSFRTGAFYGYTF	TGCGCCAGCAGCTTCCGGACAGGGGCCTTCTATGGCTACACCTTC
TRBD1	TRBJ2-5	TRBV7-8	-	CASSLDRGHETQYF	TGTGCCAGCAGCTTAGACAGGGGGCACGAGACCCAGTACTTC
-	TRBJ2-1	TRBV6-6	-	CASRDFGLMGNEQFF	TGTGCCAGCAGAGATTTCGGACTAATGGGCAATGAGCAGTTCTTC
-	TRBJ1-2	TRBV6-5	-	CASSEVGYTF	TGTGCCAGCAGCGAGGTTGGCTACACCTTC
-	TRBJ1-5	TRBV4-2	-	CASSPPGGHQPQHF	TGTGCCAGCAGCCCCCCCGGCGGTCATCAGCCCCAGCATTTT
-	TRBJ2-5	TRBV10-3	-	CAISDSDRTSRAQYF	TGTGCCATCAGTGATTCCGACCGTACATCCCGGGCCCAGTACTTC
-	TRBJ1-5	TRBV2	few	CASTSGAGGGQPQHF	TGTGCCAGCACTTCGGGTGCGGGGGGCGGACAGCCCCAGCATTTT
TRBD2	TRBJ2-7	TRBV9	once	CASSALAGGQGEQYF	TGTGCCAGCAGCGCGTTAGCGGGAGGGCAAGGCGAGCAGTACTTC
-	TRBJ2-3	TRBV19	-	CASSSESTDTQYF	TGTGCCAGTAGTTCAGAAAGCACAGATACGCAGTATTTT
TRBD2	TRBJ2-3	TRBV7-9	-	CASSLWTSYTDTQYF	TGTGCCAGCAGCCTATGGACTAGCTACACAGATACGCAGTATTTT
-	TRBJ1-2	TRBV11-2	-	CASSLGYGGAGYGYTF	TGTGCCAGCAGCTTAGGGTACGGTGGAGCCGGCTATGGCTACACCTTC
TRBD1	TRBJ1-6	TRBV5-1	-	CASSLGRQGDNSPLHF	TGCGCCAGCAGCTTGGGACGGCAGGGGGATAATTCACCCCTCCACTTT
-	TRBJ2-3	TRBV19	-	CASSTGTYSRDTQYF	TGTGCCAGTAGTACAGGGACATATAGTAGAGATACGCAGTATTTT
-	TRBJ1-4	TRBV14	-	CASSQGHNRAEEKLFF	TGTGCCAGCAGCCAAGGACACAACAGGGCTGAGGAAAAACTGTTTTTT
-	TRBJ1-6	TRBV27	-	CASSLQGAANSPLHF	TGTGCCAGCAGTCTCCAAGGGGCCGCCAATTCACCCCTCCACTTT
TRBD1	TRBJ1-5	TRBV19	-	CASREEQGAGQPQHF	TGTGCCAGTAGGGAAGAACAGGGGGCTGGTCAGCCCCAGCATTTT
-	TRBJ2-7	TRBV11-2	-	CASRPLEYEQYF	TGTGCCAGCAGACCACTAGAATACGAGCAGTACTTC